This record concerns one T cell receptor (beta chain) sequence. The protocol was immunoSEQ multiplex PCR, while the TCRdb copy is restricted to in-frame clones and leaves out a portion. The sample holds 49,000 or so clones, roughly 70% seen once. The data originate from a study of T cell clones after liver transplantation. The CDR3 contains 17 residues. The receptor was isolated from a human patient who received a liver transplant. Part of the T cells may come from the graft donor. The sample consisted of CD4+ T cells from blood, taken 54 months after liver transplant. This chain uses TRBV21-1 with TRBJ2-3; the table's D call, TRBD2, was not checked against the DNA. TRBV21-1 is a recognized pseudogene. CDR3 protein: CASSKEELAGRTDTQYF. The CDR3 DNA reads as TGTGCCAGCAGCAAAGAGGAACTAGCGGGGAGAACAGATACGCAGTATTTT.